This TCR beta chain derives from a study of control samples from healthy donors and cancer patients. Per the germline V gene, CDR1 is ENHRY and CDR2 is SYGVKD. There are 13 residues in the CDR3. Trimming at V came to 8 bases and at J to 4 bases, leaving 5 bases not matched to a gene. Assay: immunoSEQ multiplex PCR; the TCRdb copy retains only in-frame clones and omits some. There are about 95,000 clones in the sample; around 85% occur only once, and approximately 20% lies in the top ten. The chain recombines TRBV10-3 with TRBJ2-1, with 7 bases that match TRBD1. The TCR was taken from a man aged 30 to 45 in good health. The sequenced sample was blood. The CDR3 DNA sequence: TGTGCCATCGGAGGACAGGCTTACAATGAGCAGTTCTTC. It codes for CAIGGQAYNEQFF.